Listed below are T cell receptor beta chains from one sample, sequenced in a study of CD8 T cells in ankylosing spondylitis. TCRdb re-called the 5' RACE reads with MiXCR, one entry per CDR3 protein. The table records 200,000 or so distinct CDR3 sequences, roughly 18% of them present only once. The specimen sequenced was blood, either unsorted or a sorted T cell fraction (not recorded which). The source of these receptors is a male donor aged 10-29 years with ankylosing spondylitis or in good health (not recorded which). Each CDR3 is given with its conserved first and last residue. A D gene is named only where the DNA matches it firmly. Size values are once, few and many counts, or a class for expanded clones, and some rows have none.

abundance | len | j_gene | v_gene | d_gene | CDR3nt | CDR3aa
many | 16 | TRBJ2-7 | TRBV11-2 | - | TGTGCCAGCAGCTCGTACTCGGGAAAGAGGGCCTACGAGCAGTACTTC | CASSSYSGKRAYEQYF
many | 16 | TRBJ2-3 | TRBV6-5 | TRBD1 | TGTGCCAGCAGCCCCCGGACAGGGGCCTACACAGATACGCAGTATTTT | CASSPRTGAYTDTQYF
many | 10 | TRBJ1-2 | TRBV30 | - | TGTGCCTGGAGTGCGGGGGACTACACCTTC | CAWSAGDYTF
many | 15 | TRBJ2-1 | TRBV30 | TRBD2 | TGTGCCTGGAGTGTCGGACTAGCGGGAATTAATGAGCAGTTCTTC | CAWSVGLAGINEQFF
- | 11 | TRBJ2-7 | TRBV29-1 | - | TGCAGCGTTGAGTTGGGAGGCGAGCAGTACTTC | CSVELGGEQYF
many | 15 | TRBJ1-3 | TRBV12-3/TRBV12-4 | TRBD1 | TGTGCCAGCAGATTAACCGGGACAGGAGGTGACACCATATATTTT | CASRLTGTGGDTIYF
many | 16 | TRBJ2-7 | TRBV19 | - | TGTGCCAGTAGTATAGCCCGGACCCAGAAGACTTACGAGCAGTACTTC | CASSIARTQKTYEQYF
- | 14 | TRBJ1-4 | TRBV12-3/TRBV12-4 | TRBD1 | TGTGCCAGCAGTTACGGGACAGGAATCGAGGGACTGTTTTTT | CASSYGTGIEGLFF
- | 18 | TRBJ1-5 | TRBV7-9 | TRBD1 | TGTGCCAGCAGCTCGTACCGACAGGGGGCGACTCCGAATCAGCCCCAGCATTTT | CASSSYRQGATPNQPQHF
few | 16 | TRBJ2-2 | TRBV20-1 | - | TGCAGTGCTAGCCGAGGTATTGCCGGGCGCACCGGGGAGCTGTTTTTT | CSASRGIAGRTGELFF
many | 15 | TRBJ1-5 | TRBV4-2 | TRBD1 | TGTGCCAGCAGCCAAACTGGGGACAGGCGGCAGCCCCAGCATTTT | CASSQTGDRRQPQHF
many | 17 | TRBJ2-1 | TRBV20-1 | - | TGCAGTGCTAGAAGGCCTTTTACGCTAGCGAAAAATAATGAGCAGTTCTTC | CSARRPFTLAKNNEQFF
many | 14 | TRBJ1-1 | TRBV5-1 | - | TGCGCCAGCAGCTTGGTTGGGCAGGAGTCTGAAGCTTTCTTT | CASSLVGQESEAFF
many | 15 | TRBJ2-1 | TRBV6-5 | - | TGTGCCAGCACCCTCTCCTCGGGGTTCTACAATGAGCAGTTCTTC | CASTLSSGFYNEQFF
many | 15 | TRBJ1-6 | TRBV5-1 | TRBD1 | TGCGCCAGCAGCTTGGATGGACAGGGGAATTCACCCCTCCACTTT | CASSLDGQGNSPLHF
many | 18 | TRBJ2-1 | TRBV12-3/TRBV12-4 | TRBD2 | TGTGCCAGCAGCCTACCGGGACTATCCCCTTGGCGGAACAATGAGCAGTTCTTC | CASSLPGLSPWRNNEQFF
- | 15 | TRBJ1-2 | TRBV20-1 | TRBD1 | TGCAGTGCGCCCTTGACAGGGGCGCCTGTCTATGGCTACACCTTC | CSAPLTGAPVYGYTF
- | 18 | TRBJ2-1 | TRBV11-3 | - | TGTGCCAGCAGCTTAGTATCCCCCGGACGGGATCTTGCTTTTGAGCAGTTCTTC | CASSLVSPGRDLAFEQFF
- | 13 | TRBJ2-7 | TRBV11-2 | TRBD2 | TGTGCCAGCAGCAAAAGACTAGCAGACACTGCGTACTTC | CASSKRLADTAYF
many | 15 | TRBJ2-1 | TRBV30 | TRBD1 | TGTGCCGGGAAATCGACAGGGGCAGCCTACAATGAGCAGTTCTTC | CAGKSTGAAYNEQFF
many | 17 | TRBJ2-2 | TRBV3-1 | TRBD2 | TGTGCCAGCAGCCAGTTTCAACGGGAGGGGATCGCCGGGGAGCTGTTTTTT | CASSQFQREGIAGELFF
- | 14 | TRBJ2-5 | TRBV12-3/TRBV12-4 | - | TGTGCCAGCACCTTCTTCGACAGCCAAGAGACCCAGTACTTC | CASTFFDSQETQYF
- | 16 | TRBJ1-1 | TRBV10-3 | - | TGTGCCATCAGTGAGTCCGAATCTGGTAGGAACACTGAAGCTTTCTTT | CAISESESGRNTEAFF
- | 11 | TRBJ2-3 | TRBV29-1 | TRBD1 | TGCAGCGTGGGGGACAGCCATACGCAGTATTTT | CSVGDSHTQYF
many | 12 | TRBJ2-3 | TRBV20-1 | - | TGCAGTGCTCTACGGGACACAGATACGCAGTATTTT | CSALRDTDTQYF
many | 15 | TRBJ1-6 | TRBV6-5 | TRBD1 | TGTGCCAGCAGCCCCTCGGACAGGGGAGATTCACCCCTCCACTTT | CASSPSDRGDSPLHF
many | 15 | TRBJ1-1 | TRBV6-1 | - | TGTGCCAGCAGTGACAGGAGCCAAAAAATCACTGAAGCTTTCTTT | CASSDRSQKITEAFF
- | 12 | TRBJ1-1 | TRBV29-1 | - | TGCAGCGGAGGGTTAAGGGAGCATGAAGCTTTCTTT | CSGGLREHEAFF
many | 16 | TRBJ1-2 | TRBV5-1 | - | TGCGCCAGCAGCTTCGGCAGTCTGAACGTGAACTATGGCTACACCTTC | CASSFGSLNVNYGYTF